The 23 T cell receptor beta chains below all came from one sample that was sequenced in a study of human T cells and chemical hapten exposure. One entry per CDR3 protein results from TCRdb running MiXCR on the RACE reads. The sample gives some 200,000 distinct CDR3 sequences, approximately 20% of which show up once; about 6.7% is in the top ten. Time point given: patch test 1, 2 weeks after DPC sensitization. The treatment was: therapeutic diphenylcyclopropenone sensitization with weekly scalp DPC. The source was whole blood, collected in connection with sensitization to the hapten diphenylcyclopropenone (DPC). These receptor sequences come from a woman aged 50 to 60 with alopecia areata. Some clones in this sample may be carry-over from other donors' samples.

This clonotype was seen a handful of times. For the CDR3, the DNA is TGCGCCAGCAGCCAATTCATTCGGGGTGACACTGAAGCTTTCTTT. Encoded protein: CASSQFIRGDTEAFF. The chain couples TRBV5-1 to TRBJ1-1; D remains ambiguous. The V end was cut by 4 bases, the J end by 3 bases, with 16 bases between. The V gene's germline CDR1 is SGHRS and CDR2 YFSETQ. The CDR3 contains 15 residues.

This clonotype was recorded many times. This chain uses TRBV20-1 with TRBJ2-7; 9 nucleotides agree with TRBD2. V lost 1 base and J lost 4; bases outside the gene matches: 11. From germline, CDR1 is DFQATT and CDR2 SNEGSKA (reference sequence). The CDR3 covers 16 residues. The CDR3 spells CSARALEREAPYEQYF. DNA for the CDR3: TGCAGTGCTAGAGCCCTTGAGCGGGAGGCGCCTTACGAGCAGTACTTC.

This clonotype was counted a few times. This sequence joins TRBV20-1 and TRBJ2-1; 7 bases map to TRBD2. CDR1 is DFQATT, CDR2 SNEGSKA, per germline (reference sequence). The CDR3 runs to 14 residues. After removal of 4 bases from V and 4 bases from J, the junction contained 7 bases not matched to a gene. The CDR3 sequence: CSANVASGYNEQFF. CDR3 coding DNA: TGCAGTGCTAACGTCGCTAGCGGATACAATGAGCAGTTCTTC.

V gene TRBV6-5 combines with J gene TRBJ1-1; D call uncertain. Germline CDR1 reads MNHEY; CDR2 reads SVGAGI. This CDR3 contains 15 residues. Trimming removed 6 bases at V and 0 bases at J, with 14 bases between. The CDR3 DNA is TGTGCCAGCAGCCGCGACGTACCCATGAACACTGAAGCTTTCTTT. Protein: CASSRDVPMNTEAFF.

This clonotype was detected only a few times. V and J are TRBV2 and TRBJ1-1, with no clear D. This CDR3 comprises 11 residues. Trimming left V 7 bases short and J 8 bases short, with 11 bases between. Germline V gene sequence: CDR1 SNHLY, CDR2 FYNNEI. CDR3 sequence: CASNMAPEAFF. CDR3 sequence (DNA): TGTGCCAGCAATATGGCACCAGAAGCTTTCTTT.

The rearrangement joins TRBV27 to TRBJ2-7; D is possibly TRBD1 (5 bases). Germline lookup yields CDR1 MNHEY and CDR2 SMNVEV (reference sequence). Trimming removed 3 bases at V and 0 bases at J, with 9 bases between. The CDR3 is 14 amino acids. CDR3 region: CASSFGRASYEQYF. CDR3 in DNA: TGTGCCAGCAGTTTCGGCAGGGCCTCCTACGAGCAGTACTTC.

The table lists this clonotype with a few counts. The chain employs TRBV3-1 and TRBJ1-2; D is perhaps TRBD1 (5 bases). The CDR3 length is 13 residues. V was clipped by 1 base and J by 8 bases, with 11 bases between them. Germline V CDR1 and CDR2: LGHDT, YNNKEL (reference sequence). CDR3 loop: CASSQVAGYGYTF. CDR3 nucleotide sequence: TGTGCCAGCAGCCAAGTTGCAGGGTACGGCTACACCTTC.

This clonotype turned up a few times. The chain combines TRBV12-3 or TRBV12-4 with TRBJ2-1, with D perhaps matching TRBD1 (6 bases). V shed 4 bases and J shed 0 bases, with 19 bases lying between them. This CDR3 has 18 amino acids. The CDR3 DNA is TGTGCCAGCAGTTCCGGGACACACTTTAAGAGCTCCTACAATGAGCAGTTCTTC. Translation gives CASSSGTHFKSSYNEQFF.

This chain links TRBV11-3 with TRBJ2-2, with D possibly matching TRBD1 (6 bases). The CDR3 extends over 15 amino acids. Between the trimmed V and J ends, which lost 5 bases and 5 bases, there was a span of 15 bases. Germline loops: CDR1 SGHNT, CDR2 YENEEA. The CDR3, as DNA: TGTGCCAGCAGCAAATCACCCACAGGGACCGGGGAGCTGTTTTTT. Residues: CASSKSPTGTGELFF.

CDR3 region: CSVETRGELFF. CDR3 sequence (DNA): TGCAGCGTTGAAACCCGGGGTGAGCTGTTTTTT. The V and J genes are TRBV29-1 and TRBJ2-2; weak D call: TRBD2 (5 bases). Looked up from germline, CDR1 is SQVTM and CDR2 is ANQGSEA. This CDR3 has 11 amino acids. The V end was cut by 2 bases, the J end by 11 bases, with 9 bases between.

This rearrangement joins TRBV18 to TRBJ1-1; 9 nucleotides agree with TRBD1. From germline, CDR1 is KGHSH and CDR2 LQKENI. The V and J ends lost 2 bases and 3 bases, in that order; junction bases with no gene match: 7. This CDR3 has 16 residues. CDR3 DNA sequence: TGTGCCAGCTCACCAGCCCGGGACAGGGTTGACACTGAAGCTTTCTTT. The encoded protein is CASSPARDRVDTEAFF. The entire variable domain, with the rest obtained from reference TRBV18 and TRBJ1-1, is as follows: NAGVMQNPRHLVRRRGQEARLRCSPMKGHSHVYWYRQLPEEGLKFMVYLQKENIIDESGMPKERFSAEFPKEGPSILRIQQVVRGDSAAYFCASSPARDRVDTEAFFGQGTRLTVV.

J is TRBJ2-6 and V is TRBV29-1; TRBD1 agrees at 8 bases. The CDR3 extends over 17 amino acids. Germline V gene sequence: CDR1 SQVTM, CDR2 ANQGSEA. V dropped 4 bases and J dropped 1; count of bases not matched to a gene: 9. The CDR3 here is CSVAPQGVFSGANVLTF. The CDR3 nucleotides read TGCAGCGTTGCCCCACAGGGGGTTTTTTCTGGGGCCAACGTCCTGACTTTC.

The rearrangement links TRBV23-1 to TRBJ1-4; perhaps TRBD1 as D (5 bases). TRBV23-1 falls under the ORF class, with uncertain function. Trimming pared 0 bases from V and 5 bases from J, leaving 10 bases between. CDR3 size: 15 residues. This CDR3 is CASSQSRAGNEKLFF. DNA for the CDR3: TGCGCCAGCAGTCAATCGAGGGCAGGGAATGAAAAACTGTTTTTT.

This clonotype showed up just a few times. This sequence joins TRBV2 and TRBJ1-4, with D possibly TRBD1 on 5 matching bases. With 10 bases removed from V and 5 bases from J, the gap between germline ends came to 14 bases. Germline V gene lookup returns CDR1 SNHLY and CDR2 FYNNEI. The CDR3 runs 13 residues. CDR3 amino acids: CATSRDVNEKLFF. The DNA of the CDR3 is TGTGCCACTTCCCGGGACGTGAATGAAAAACTGTTTTTT.

There are many counts of this clonotype. The V gene is TRBV5-4, the J gene TRBJ1-2; D is unclear. Germline V gene data show CDR1 as SGHNT and CDR2 as YYREEE (reference sequence). The CDR3 is made up of 13 amino acids. Trimming took 0 bases from V and 6 from J, leaving 9 bases between them. CDR3 sequence: CASSLGTQDGYTF. In nucleotides, the CDR3 is TGTGCCAGCAGCTTGGGGACCCAGGATGGCTACACCTTC. Combining the CDR3 with reference TRBV5-4 and TRBJ1-2 gives the whole variable domain ETGVTQSPTHLIKTRGQQVTLRCSSQSGHNTVSWYQQALGQGPQFIFQYYREEENGRGNFPPRFSGLQFPNYSSELNVNALELDDSALYLCASSLGTQDGYTFGSGTRLTVV.

This rearrangement joins TRBV18 to TRBJ2-1; unclear D gene. The germline gives CDR1 KGHSH, CDR2 LQKENI. The ends were cut back, 0 bases at V and 5 bases at J, with 14 bases in the middle. The CDR3 covers 16 residues. The CDR3 loop is CASSPPYSLPNNEQFF. The CDR3 bases are TGTGCCAGCTCACCACCATATAGCCTCCCGAACAATGAGCAGTTCTTC.

This clonotype came up a few times. The chain is built from TRBV11-2 and TRBJ2-1, with D possibly matching TRBD2 (6 bases). Trimming shortened V by 2 bases and J by 6 bases, and 14 bases separated the two germline ends. The CDR3 contains 15 residues. CDR1 SGHAT and CDR2 FQNNGV come from the germline V gene. For the CDR3, the DNA is TGTGCCAGCAGCTTATGGGCGGGAAGGGGCAATGAGCAGTTCTTC. This encodes CASSLWAGRGNEQFF.

The chain employs TRBV29-1 and TRBJ1-1; D not certain. The germline V gene has CDR1 SQVTM and CDR2 ANQGSEA. Trimming left V 3 bases short and J 1 base short, with 9 bases between. The CDR3 consists of 13 residues. The CDR3 DNA sequence: TGCAGCGTTGATTCTCGCCAGAACACTGAAGCTTTCTTT. This codes for CSVDSRQNTEAFF.

The chain carries TRBV6-5 and TRBJ1-1; D may be TRBD1 (6 bases). Germline-derived CDR1 and CDR2 are MNHEY and SVGAGI. The CDR3 contains 14 residues. V gave up 6 bases and J gave up 11 bases, with 22 bases separating them. Here the CDR3 DNA reads TGTGCCAGCAGCCTCCACAGGGCCCTCGCGATGGCTTTCTTT. Its translation is CASSLHRALAMAFF.

The rearrangement uses TRBV5-1 and TRBJ2-5; D might be TRBD2 (7 bases). There are 15 residues in the CDR3. Trimming left V 4 bases short and J 2 bases short, with 15 bases between. CDR1 is SGHRS, CDR2 YFSETQ, per germline. CDR3 loop: CASSGAGHLQETQYF. The CDR3 DNA sequence: TGCGCCAGCAGCGGAGCGGGACACCTACAAGAGACCCAGTACTTC. Filled out from reference TRBV5-1 and TRBJ2-5, the complete variable domain reads KAGVTQTPRYLIKTRGQQVTLSCSPISGHRSVSWYQQTPGQGLQFLFEYFSETQRNKGNFPGRFSGRQFSNSRSEMNVSTLELGDSALYLCASSGAGHLQETQYFGPGTRLLVL.

This clonotype was picked up many times. The chain joins TRBV29-1 to TRBJ2-3, with 9 bases fitting TRBD2. The junction had 5 bases not matched to a gene; V was cut back by 6 bases and J by 4 bases. The germline V gene has CDR1 SQVTM and CDR2 ANQGSEA. The CDR3 is made up of 13 amino acids. The DNA for the CDR3 is TGCAGCGTACTTAGCGGGAGCGCAGATACGCAGTATTTT. This codes for CSVLSGSADTQYF.

Here the CDR3 reads CASSLSLRQGLIAYEQYF. The CDR3 region has the DNA TGTGCCAGCAGTTTATCCCTAAGGCAGGGCCTTATAGCCTACGAGCAGTACTTC. The chain has TRBV27 and TRBJ2-7, with D perhaps matching TRBD1 (5 bases). The CDR3 is 18 residues long. The germline V and J ends were trimmed by 0 bases and 2 bases, with 20 bases remaining between them. CDR1 is MNHEY and CDR2 is SMNVEV in the germline V gene (reference sequence).

In this sample, this clonotype turned up a few times. The V and J genes are TRBV10-3 and TRBJ2-3, with 7 bases identical to TRBD2. CDR1 and CDR2 from the germline V gene are ENHRY and SYGVKD. The V gene end was trimmed by 6 bases and the J gene end by 4 bases; junction bases not matched to a gene: 10. CDR3 length: 15 residues. Here the CDR3 reads CAIRASGREPDTQYF. The CDR3 DNA reads as TGTGCCATCAGGGCCTCTGGGCGGGAGCCAGATACGCAGTATTTT.